These 11 T cell receptor beta chains were all obtained from the same sample, sequenced in a study of T cell responses to AZD1222 COVID-19 vaccine. Measured with immunoSEQ multiplex PCR; TCRdb has only the in-frame clones, and not every one. Of 100,000 to 150,000 clones in the sample, roughly 87% are singletons; the top ten hold about 10%. Here the sequenced sample was peripheral blood, taken on day 0 of AZD1222 vaccination. Receptor source: an adult in good health.

The sample holds a few counts of this clone. V gene TRBV5-1 combines with J gene TRBJ1-4, with D perhaps matching TRBD1 (5 bases). In germline, CDR1 is SGHRS, CDR2 YFSETQ. V was pared by 2 bases and J by 7 bases, with 15 bases between. CDR3 length: 15 amino acids. The CDR3 DNA follows: TGCGCCAGCAGCTTTACAGGAGGGGTTAGTGAAAAACTGTTTTTT. This codes for CASSFTGGVSEKLFF.

V gene TRBV10-3 combines with J gene TRBJ2-1; weak D call: TRBD2 (6 bases). The V and J ends lost 0 bases and 4 bases respectively, with 19 bases between them. This CDR3 is built from 18 residues. The germline V gene has CDR1 ENHRY and CDR2 SYGVKD. CDR3 DNA sequence: TGTGCCATCAGTGAGTCGCCGGCGGAGGGCCGGGGTTACAATGAGCAGTTCTTC. It encodes CAISESPAEGRGYNEQFF.

This clone was seen once. The same CDR3 arises from other DNA sequences in this sample as well. The chain couples TRBV10-3 to TRBJ2-7; no reliable D call. The length of the CDR3 is 11 residues. V gave up 3 bases and J gave up 2 bases, with 2 bases separating them. Germline V gene data show CDR1 as ENHRY and CDR2 as SYGVKD. The CDR3 region is CAISDTYEQYF. CDR3 in DNA: TGTGCCATCAGTGATACCTACGAGCAGTACTTC.

The J gene is TRBJ2-7, the V gene TRBV18; a weak D match, TRBD2 (6 bases). The CDR3 has 12 amino acids. Germline V gene sequence: CDR1 KGHSH, CDR2 LQKENI. V was pared by 5 bases and J by 6 bases, with 11 bases between. The CDR3 protein is CASSWGESEQYF. In DNA, the CDR3 is TGTGCCAGCTCATGGGGGGAGTCCGAGCAGTACTTC.

The CDR3 reads CASSISGGAVETQYF. In DNA, the CDR3 is TGTGCCAGCAGCATTAGCGGGGGGGCCGTGGAGACCCAGTACTTC. This sequence joins TRBV9 and TRBJ2-5; TRBD2 matches 11 bases. CDR1 is SGDLS, CDR2 YYNGEE, per germline. The CDR3 has 15 residues. V lost 4 bases, J lost 5 bases, and 7 bases stayed unmatched.

This chain joins TRBV18 and TRBJ1-2; TRBD1 might be the D (5 bases). The CDR3 is made up of 13 amino acids. The V end lost 4 bases, the J end lost 4 bases, and 10 bases lay between the germline ends. Germline loops: CDR1 KGHSH, CDR2 LQKENI. Here the CDR3 reads CASSQGPRYGYTF. The CDR3 bases are TGTGCCAGCTCACAGGGGCCGCGCTATGGCTACACCTTC.

The chain recombines TRBV7-8 with TRBJ1-4, with D possibly matching TRBD1 (6 bases). Looked up from germline, CDR1 is SGHVS and CDR2 is FQNEAQ. The CDR3 consists of 12 residues. V was pared by 8 bases and J by 5 bases, with 9 bases between. The CDR3 sequence: CASGGRNEKLFF. CDR3 sequence (DNA): TGTGCCAGCGGGGGGCGAAATGAAAAACTGTTTTTT.

V is TRBV19 and J is TRBJ2-3, with 8 bases aligning to TRBD1. The CDR3 has 15 residues. The V segment lost 5 bases and the J segment 3 bases; nucleotides outside the gene matches: 7. Germline-derived CDR1 and CDR2 are LNHDA and SQIVND (reference sequence). The CDR3 region is CASSLATGETDTQYF. CDR3 bases: TGTGCCAGTAGTTTGGCGACAGGGGAAACAGATACGCAGTATTTT.

This chain uses TRBV18 with TRBJ2-5; D possibly corresponds to TRBD2 (5 bases). The CDR3 runs 13 residues. V was cut by 2 bases and J by 5 bases, with 9 bases left in between. Germline assignment: CDR1 KGHSH and CDR2 LQKENI. The CDR3 region has the DNA TGTGCCAGCTCACCAAACTCGGGGGAGACCCAGTACTTC. It is translated as CASSPNSGETQYF.

The chain links TRBV10-3 to TRBJ1-1; weak D call: TRBD1 (6 bases). The germline V gene has CDR1 ENHRY and CDR2 SYGVKD. Trimming removed 6 bases from V and 11 bases from J, with 16 bases in between. CDR3 length: 12 amino acids. The CDR3 DNA is TGTGCCATCAGGGGACAACAGGGTGGGGCTTTCTTT. Translation gives CAIRGQQGGAFF.

The chain employs TRBV7-2 and TRBJ1-4; TRBD1 agrees at 12 bases. Looked up from germline, CDR1 is SGHTA and CDR2 is FQGNSA. CDR3 length: 15 amino acids. Trimming removed 5 bases from V and 8 bases from J; junction bases left unmatched: 6. The chain's CDR3 is CASSRDRGRGEKLFF. Here the CDR3 DNA reads TGTGCCAGCAGCCGGGACAGGGGGCGGGGAGAAAAACTGTTTTTT. Filled out from reference TRBV7-2 and TRBJ1-4, the complete variable domain reads GAGVSQSPSNKVTEKGKDVELRCDPISGHTALYWYRQSLGQGLEFLIYFQGNSAPDKSGLPSDRFSAERTGGSVSTLTIQRTQQEDSAVYLCASSRDRGRGEKLFFGSGTQLSVL.